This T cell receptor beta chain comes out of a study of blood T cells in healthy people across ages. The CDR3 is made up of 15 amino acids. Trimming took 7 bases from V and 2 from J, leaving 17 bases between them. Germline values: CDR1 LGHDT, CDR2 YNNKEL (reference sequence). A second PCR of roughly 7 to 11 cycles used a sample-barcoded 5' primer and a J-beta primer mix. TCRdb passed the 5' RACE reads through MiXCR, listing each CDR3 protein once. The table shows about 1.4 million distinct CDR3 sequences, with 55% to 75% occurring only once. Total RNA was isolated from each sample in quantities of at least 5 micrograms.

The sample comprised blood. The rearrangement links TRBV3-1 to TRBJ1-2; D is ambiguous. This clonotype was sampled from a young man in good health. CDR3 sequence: CASTPESNKNYGYTF. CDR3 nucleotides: TGTGCCAGCACCCCGGAAAGTAACAAGAACTATGGCTACACCTTC.